The clone carrying this T cell receptor beta chain was seen only a few times. No antigen is known for it. A much larger clone lies a single base off, so this may be a read error. Sample-barcoded 5' priming and a J-beta primer mix drove a second PCR of roughly 6 to 12 cycles. TCRdb used MiXCR to reprocess the 5' RACE reads, holding one entry per CDR3 protein. This table has approximately 960,000 distinct CDR3 sequences, 29% appearing once. This CDR3 is built from 12 residues. Looked up from germline, CDR1 is MDHEN and CDR2 is SYDVKM. The V end was cut by 3 bases, the J end by 10 bases, with 10 bases between. This entry belongs to a study of blood T cells in healthy people across ages. Overall study results and limits: Without sorted subsets, naive and antigen-experienced compartments could not be conclusively compared.

Every sample had a minimum of 6 million PBMCs isolated. This sample was shared with a second study, whose subject was T cells of mothers and their children.

The clonotype comes from a woman aged 40 to 50 in good health. Sequences were obtained from blood. This chain uses TRBV28 with TRBJ2-1; D ambiguous. Here the CDR3 reads CASSFSGVEQFF. In DNA, the CDR3 is TGTGCCAGCAGTTTCTCCGGTGTGGAGCAGTTCTTC.